The clone carrying this TCR beta chain was recorded a few times. CDR1 and CDR2 (germline): KGHDR, SFDVKD. The CDR3 consists of 16 residues. This specimen belongs to a study of tumor-infiltrating lymphocytes in oesophageal squamous cell carcinoma. In TCRdb, the PCR reads were re-called with MiXCR into one record per CDR3 protein. The data show over 10,000 distinct CDR3 sequences, roughly 54% seen once. The chain has TRBV24-1 and TRBJ2-4, with 8 bases that match TRBD2. The J call may be faulty, since TRBJ2-1 better matches the DNA end. The receptor was isolated from a male donor with esophageal squamous cell carcinoma. The sequenced sample was esophageal tumor tissue. In nucleotides, the CDR3 is TGTGCCACCAGTGATCCGCAGGGACTAGAACGGAATGAGCAGTTCTTC. It yields the protein CATSDPQGLERNEQFF.